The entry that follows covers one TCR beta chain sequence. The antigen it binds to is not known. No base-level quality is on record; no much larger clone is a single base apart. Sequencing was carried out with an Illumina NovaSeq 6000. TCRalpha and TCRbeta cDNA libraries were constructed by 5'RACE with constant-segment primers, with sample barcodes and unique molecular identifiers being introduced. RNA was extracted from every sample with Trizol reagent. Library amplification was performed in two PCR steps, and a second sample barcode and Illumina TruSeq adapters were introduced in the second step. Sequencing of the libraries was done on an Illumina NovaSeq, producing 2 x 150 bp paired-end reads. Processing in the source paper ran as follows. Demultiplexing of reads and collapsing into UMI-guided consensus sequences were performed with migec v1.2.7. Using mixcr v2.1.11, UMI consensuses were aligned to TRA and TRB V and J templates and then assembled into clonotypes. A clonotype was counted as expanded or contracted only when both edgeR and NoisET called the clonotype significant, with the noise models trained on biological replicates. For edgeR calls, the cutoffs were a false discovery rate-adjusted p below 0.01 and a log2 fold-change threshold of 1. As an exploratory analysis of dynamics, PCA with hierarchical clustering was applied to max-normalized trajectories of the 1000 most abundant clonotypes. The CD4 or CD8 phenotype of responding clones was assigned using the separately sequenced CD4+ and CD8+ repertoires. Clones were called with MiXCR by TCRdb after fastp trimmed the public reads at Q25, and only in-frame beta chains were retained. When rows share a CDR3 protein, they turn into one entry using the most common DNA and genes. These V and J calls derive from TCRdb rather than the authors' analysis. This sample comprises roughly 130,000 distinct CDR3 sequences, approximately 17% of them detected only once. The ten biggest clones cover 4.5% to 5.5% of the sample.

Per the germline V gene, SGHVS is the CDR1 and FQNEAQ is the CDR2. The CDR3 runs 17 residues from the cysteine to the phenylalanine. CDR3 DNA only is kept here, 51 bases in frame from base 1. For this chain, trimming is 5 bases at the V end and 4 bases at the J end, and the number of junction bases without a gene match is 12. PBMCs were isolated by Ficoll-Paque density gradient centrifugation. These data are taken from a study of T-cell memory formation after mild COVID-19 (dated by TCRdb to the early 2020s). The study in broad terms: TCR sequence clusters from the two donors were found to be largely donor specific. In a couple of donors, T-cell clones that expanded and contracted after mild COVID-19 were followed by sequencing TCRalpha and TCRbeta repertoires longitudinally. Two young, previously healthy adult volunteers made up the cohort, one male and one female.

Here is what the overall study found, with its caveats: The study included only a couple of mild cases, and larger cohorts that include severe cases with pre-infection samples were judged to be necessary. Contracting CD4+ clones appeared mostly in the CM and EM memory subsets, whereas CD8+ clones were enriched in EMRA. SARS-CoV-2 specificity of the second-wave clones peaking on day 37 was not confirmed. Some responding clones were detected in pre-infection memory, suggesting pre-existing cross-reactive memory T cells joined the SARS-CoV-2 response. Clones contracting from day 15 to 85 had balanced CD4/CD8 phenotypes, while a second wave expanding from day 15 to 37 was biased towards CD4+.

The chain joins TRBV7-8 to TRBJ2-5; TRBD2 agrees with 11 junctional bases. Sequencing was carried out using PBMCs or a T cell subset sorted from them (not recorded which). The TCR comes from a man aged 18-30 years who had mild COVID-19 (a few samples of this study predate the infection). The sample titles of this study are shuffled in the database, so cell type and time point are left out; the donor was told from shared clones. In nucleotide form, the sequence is TGTGCCAGCAGCCTAAAGTGGGGACTAGCGGTTGGAGAGACCCAGTACTTC. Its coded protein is CASSLKWGLAVGETQYF.